The rows below give T cell receptor beta chains drawn from one sample of a study of blood T cells in healthy people across ages. TCRdb used MiXCR to reprocess the 5' RACE reads, holding one entry per CDR3 protein. The top ten clones hold over 6.5% of a sample with about 1.4 million distinct CDR3 sequences, approximately 63% of them seen once. The sequenced sample consisted of blood. These receptors all come from a man aged 18 to 29 in good health. The conserved cysteine and the conserved F or W are not part of the CDR3 here. The D gene is left open where the match is weak.

TRBV7-2,NA,TRBJ2-7,ASSLAQSPDEQY
TRBV6-2/TRBV6-3,TRBD2,TRBJ2-1,ASSYDFASGKKNEQF
TRBV27,TRBD1,TRBJ2-7,ASSRDRSTYEQY
TRBV15,NA,TRBJ2-3,ATLTPGGTQY
TRBV7-2,NA,TRBJ1-2,ASSLNKDDGYT
TRBV4-1,NA,TRBJ2-3,ASSQDLASGTDTQY
TRBV6-5,NA,TRBJ2-2,ASTKEGRSGELF
TRBV20-1,NA,TRBJ2-1,SARGGAGTYNEQF
TRBV12-3/TRBV12-4,NA,TRBJ1-6,ASSFQGTLH
TRBV6-6,NA,TRBJ1-5,ASSFGTEPQH
TRBV4-1,NA,TRBJ2-7,ASSRQGALLPYEQY
TRBV7-2,TRBD2,TRBJ2-7,ASSLDPGGLYEQY
TRBV12-3/TRBV12-4,TRBD2,TRBJ2-5,ASTAVAGVQETQY
TRBV20-1,TRBD1,TRBJ2-7,SAKTGGSGEQY
TRBV20-1,TRBD1,TRBJ1-5,SARGLRDRGNQPQH
TRBV6-5,NA,TRBJ1-4,ASSDSQVNEKLF
TRBV4-2,NA,TRBJ2-7,ASSPSVGGEQY
TRBV3-1,TRBD2,TRBJ2-1,ASSRTRTSAPYHNEQF
TRBV12-3/TRBV12-4,NA,TRBJ1-1,ASSPGWTFTEAF
TRBV7-2,TRBD2,TRBJ2-3,ASSLGLAGKDTQY
TRBV4-1,NA,NA,ASSQGSATGRTYEQY
TRBV20-1,NA,TRBJ1-1,SASRLTHRFTEAF
TRBV4-1,NA,TRBJ2-1,ASSQGNRGTRDEQF
TRBV12-3/TRBV12-4,NA,TRBJ2-7,ASSFLGREQY